The rows below give T cell receptor beta chains drawn from one sample of a study of identifying expanded T cells in peripheral blood. Produced via immunoSEQ multiplex PCR; TCRdb's table is partial and in-frame only. The sample lists roughly 86,000 clones; about 88% were seen once. The sequenced sample was blood. These receptors all come from a person between 18 and 69 years old in good health. Both conserved end residues are part of each CDR3. The order of the fields is D gene, clone size, J gene, CDR3 length, V gene, CDR3 DNA, CDR3 protein. D genes are given only for firm matches. The listing skips clone size in some rows; elsewhere it reads once, few, many or a size class.

>-|-|TRBJ1-6|13|TRBV7-2
TGTGCCAGCAGCCTTGGACAGAATTCACCCCTCCACTTT
CASSLGQNSPLHF
>-|once|TRBJ1-1|15|TRBV13
TGTGCCAGCAGCCCTCCGGGGGGGCAGAACACTGAAGCTTTCTTT
CASSPPGGQNTEAFF
>-|-|TRBJ1-2|16|TRBV7-9
TGTGCCAGCAGCTTAGGGTCAGGGGATTTTGGCTATGGCTACACCTTC
CASSLGSGDFGYGYTF
>-|-|TRBJ2-4|14|TRBV9
TGTGCCAGCAGCGTAGCCCTGGACAGTAACATTCAGTACTTC
CASSVALDSNIQYF
>-|-|TRBJ1-1|16|TRBV5-1
TGCGCCAGCACCGTATTACCGGGGGCCTTGGGCACTGAAGCTTTCTTT
CASTVLPGALGTEAFF
>TRBD1|-|TRBJ2-7|15|TRBV6-5
TGTGCCAGTCATTTACCGGGACAGGGGGCGCTTGAGCAGTACTTC
CASHLPGQGALEQYF
>-|-|TRBJ1-6|16|TRBV11-2
TGTGCCAGCAGTCCCCCCGGCCGAAACGTCTTTTCACCCCTCCACTTT
CASSPPGRNVFSPLHF
>TRBD1|-|TRBJ2-7|16|TRBV6-5
TGTGCCAGCAGTTACTCCGGAAGAAACAGGGGGTACGAGCAGTACTTC
CASSYSGRNRGYEQYF
>-|-|TRBJ2-3|18|TRBV4-1
TGCGCCAGCAGCCAAGATCGGAATACTAGGTTCGGCACAGATACGCAGTATTTT
CASSQDRNTRFGTDTQYF
>TRBD1|-|TRBJ1-1|15|TRBV19
TGTGCCAGTAAACGGACAGGGGGTCTGAACACTGAAGCTTTCTTT
CASKRTGGLNTEAFF
>-|-|TRBJ2-2|17|TRBV7-9
TGTGCCAGCAGCTTACGGGACCAGGGGCTGTGGACCGGGGAGCTGTTTTTT
CASSLRDQGLWTGELFF
>-|-|TRBJ1-1|11|TRBV7-6
TGTGCCAGCAGCTTAGGCACTGAAGCTTTCTTT
CASSLGTEAFF
>-|-|TRBJ1-2|14|TRBV7-9
TGTGCCAGCAGCTCCGACAGGTGGGGCTATGGCTACACCTTC
CASSSDRWGYGYTF
>-|-|TRBJ1-1|14|TRBV6-6
TGTGCCAGCAGACTACCGCGGGAGGACACTGAAGCTTTCTTT
CASRLPREDTEAFF
>TRBD1|once|TRBJ1-1|18|TRBV2
TGTGCCAGCAGTGAATGGACCCCCTGGACAGGGGGCGGCACTGAAGCTTTCTTT
CASSEWTPWTGGGTEAFF
>-|few|TRBJ1-2|13|TRBV6-1
TGTGCCAGCAGTGAACAGGGTAGGCGGGGCTACACCTTC
CASSEQGRRGYTF